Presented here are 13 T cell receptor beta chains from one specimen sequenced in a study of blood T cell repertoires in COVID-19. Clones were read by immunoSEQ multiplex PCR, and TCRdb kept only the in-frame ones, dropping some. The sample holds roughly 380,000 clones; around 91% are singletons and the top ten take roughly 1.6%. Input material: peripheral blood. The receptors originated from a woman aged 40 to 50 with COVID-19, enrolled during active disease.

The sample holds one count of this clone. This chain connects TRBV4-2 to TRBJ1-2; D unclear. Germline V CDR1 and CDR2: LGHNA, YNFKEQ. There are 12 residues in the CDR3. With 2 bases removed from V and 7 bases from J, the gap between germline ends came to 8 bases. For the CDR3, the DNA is TGTGCCAGCAGCCAATGGGAGGGTGGCTACACCTTC. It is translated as CASSQWEGGYTF.

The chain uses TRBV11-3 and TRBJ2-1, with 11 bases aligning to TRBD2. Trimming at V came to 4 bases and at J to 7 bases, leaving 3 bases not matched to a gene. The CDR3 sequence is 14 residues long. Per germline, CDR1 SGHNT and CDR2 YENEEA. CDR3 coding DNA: TGTGCCAGCAGCTCCATAGCGGGAGGGAATGAGCAGTTCTTC. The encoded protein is CASSSIAGGNEQFF.

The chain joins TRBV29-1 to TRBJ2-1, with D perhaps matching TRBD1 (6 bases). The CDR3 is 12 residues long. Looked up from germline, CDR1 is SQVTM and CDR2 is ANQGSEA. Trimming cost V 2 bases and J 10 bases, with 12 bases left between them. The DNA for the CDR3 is TGCAGCGTTGAATTGGGGGCTCCAGAGCAGTTCTTC. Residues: CSVELGAPEQFF.

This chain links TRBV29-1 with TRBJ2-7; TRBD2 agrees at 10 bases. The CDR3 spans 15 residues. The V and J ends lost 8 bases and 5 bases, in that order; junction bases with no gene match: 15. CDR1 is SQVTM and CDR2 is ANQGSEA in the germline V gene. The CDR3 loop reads CSPGSHSGRFDEQYF. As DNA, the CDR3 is TGCAGCCCGGGGTCCCATAGCGGGAGGTTCGACGAGCAGTACTTC.

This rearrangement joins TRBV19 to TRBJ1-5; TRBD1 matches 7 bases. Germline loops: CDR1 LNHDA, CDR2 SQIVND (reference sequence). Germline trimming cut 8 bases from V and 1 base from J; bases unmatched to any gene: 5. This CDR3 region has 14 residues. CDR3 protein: CASRTGLSNQPQHF. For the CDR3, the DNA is TGTGCCAGTCGGACAGGCCTAAGCAATCAGCCCCAGCATTTT.

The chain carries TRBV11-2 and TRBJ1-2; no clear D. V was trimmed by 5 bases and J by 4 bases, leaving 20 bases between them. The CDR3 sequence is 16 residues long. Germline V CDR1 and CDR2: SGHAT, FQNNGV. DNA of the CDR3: TGTGCCAGCAGCCCCCTCCGGGGAGGGCGGCTCTATGGCTACACCTTC. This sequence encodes CASSPLRGGRLYGYTF.

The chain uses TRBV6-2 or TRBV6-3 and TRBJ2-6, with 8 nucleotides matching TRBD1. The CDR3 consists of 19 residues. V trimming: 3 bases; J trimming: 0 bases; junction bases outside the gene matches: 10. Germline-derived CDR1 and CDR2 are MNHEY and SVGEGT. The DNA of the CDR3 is TGTGCCAGCAGTTATAATGCGGCAGGGGGCCTCTCTGGGGCCAACGTCCTGACTTTC. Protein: CASSYNAAGGLSGANVLTF.

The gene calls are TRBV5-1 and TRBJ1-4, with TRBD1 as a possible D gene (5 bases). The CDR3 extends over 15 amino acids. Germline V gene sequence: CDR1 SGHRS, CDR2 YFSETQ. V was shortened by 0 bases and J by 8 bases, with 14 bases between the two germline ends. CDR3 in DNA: TGCGCCAGCAGCTTGGGTGGGGCCCTTAAGGAAAAACTGTTTTTT. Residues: CASSLGGALKEKLFF.

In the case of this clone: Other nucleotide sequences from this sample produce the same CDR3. The CDR3 DNA reads as TGTGCCAGTAGCCCCAGACAGGGCTCCTACGAGCAGTACTTC. Its protein product is CASSPRQGSYEQYF. The rearrangement joins TRBV19 to TRBJ2-7; 7 bases are shared with TRBD1. After removal of 6 bases from V and 0 bases from J, the junction contained 5 bases not matched to a gene. The CDR3 contains 14 residues. Germline V lookup: CDR1 LNHDA, CDR2 SQIVND (reference sequence).

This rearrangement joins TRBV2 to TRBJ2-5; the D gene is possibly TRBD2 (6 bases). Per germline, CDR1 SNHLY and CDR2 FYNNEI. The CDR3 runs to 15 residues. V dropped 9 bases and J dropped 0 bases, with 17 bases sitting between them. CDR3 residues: CASKPPGGHQETQYF. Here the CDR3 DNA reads TGTGCCAGTAAGCCCCCCGGGGGTCACCAAGAGACCCAGTACTTC.

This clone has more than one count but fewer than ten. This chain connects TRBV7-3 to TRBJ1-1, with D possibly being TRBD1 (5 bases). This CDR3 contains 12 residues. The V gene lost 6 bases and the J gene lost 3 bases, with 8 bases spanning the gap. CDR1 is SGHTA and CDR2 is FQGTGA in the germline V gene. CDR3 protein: CASRPGDTEAFF. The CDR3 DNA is TGTGCCAGCAGACCGGGGGACACTGAAGCTTTCTTT. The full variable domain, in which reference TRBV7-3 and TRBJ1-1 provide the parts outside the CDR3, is GAGVSQTPSNKVTEKGKYVELRCDPISGHTALYWYRQSLGQGPEFLIYFQGTGAADDSGLPNDRFFAVRPEGSVSTLKIQRTERGDSAVYLCASRPGDTEAFFGQGTRLTVV.

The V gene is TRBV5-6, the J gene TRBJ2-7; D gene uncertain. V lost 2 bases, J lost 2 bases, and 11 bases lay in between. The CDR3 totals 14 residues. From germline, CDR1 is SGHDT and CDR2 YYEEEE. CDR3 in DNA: TGTGCCAGCAGCTTTTTGGGCCCAACCTACGAGCAGTACTTC. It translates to CASSFLGPTYEQYF. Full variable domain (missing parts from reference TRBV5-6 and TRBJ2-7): DAGVTQSPTHLIKTRGQQVTLRCSPKSGHDTVSWYQQALGQGPQFIFQYYEEEERQRGNFPDRFSGHQFPNYSSELNVNALLLGDSALYLCASSFLGPTYEQYFGPGTRLTVT.

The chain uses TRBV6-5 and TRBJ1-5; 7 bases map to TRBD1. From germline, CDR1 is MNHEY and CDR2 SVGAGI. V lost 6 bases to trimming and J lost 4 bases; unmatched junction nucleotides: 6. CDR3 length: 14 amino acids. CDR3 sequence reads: CASSLTGTNQPQHF. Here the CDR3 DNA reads TGTGCCAGCAGCCTGACAGGGACGAATCAGCCCCAGCATTTT.